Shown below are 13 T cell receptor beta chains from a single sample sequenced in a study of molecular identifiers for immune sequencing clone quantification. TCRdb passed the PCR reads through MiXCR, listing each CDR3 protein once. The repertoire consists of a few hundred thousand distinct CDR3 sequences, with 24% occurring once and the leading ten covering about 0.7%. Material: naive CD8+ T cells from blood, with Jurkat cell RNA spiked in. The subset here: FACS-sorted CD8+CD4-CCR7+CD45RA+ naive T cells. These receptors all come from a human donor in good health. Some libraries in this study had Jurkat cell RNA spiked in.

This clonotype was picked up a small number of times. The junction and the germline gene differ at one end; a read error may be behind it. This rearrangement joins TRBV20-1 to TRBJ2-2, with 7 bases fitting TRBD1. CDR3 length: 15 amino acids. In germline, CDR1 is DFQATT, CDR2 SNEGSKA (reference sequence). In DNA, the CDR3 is TGCAGTGCAAGAGAAGCAGGGGGAGCGGCCGGGGAGCTGTTTTTT. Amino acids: CSAREAGGAAGELFF.

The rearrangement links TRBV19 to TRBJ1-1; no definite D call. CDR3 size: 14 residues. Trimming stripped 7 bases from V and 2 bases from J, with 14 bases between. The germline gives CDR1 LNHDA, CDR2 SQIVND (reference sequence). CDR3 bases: TGTGCCAGTAAGGGTCTGCCCGGTAACACTGAAGCTTTCTTT. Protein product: CASKGLPGNTEAFF. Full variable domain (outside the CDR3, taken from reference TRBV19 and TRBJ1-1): DGGITQSPKYLFRKEGQNVTLSCEQNLNHDAMYWYRQDPGQGLRLIYYSQIVNDFQKGDIAEGYSVSREKKESFPLTVTSAQKNPTAFYLCASKGLPGNTEAFFGQGTRLTVV.

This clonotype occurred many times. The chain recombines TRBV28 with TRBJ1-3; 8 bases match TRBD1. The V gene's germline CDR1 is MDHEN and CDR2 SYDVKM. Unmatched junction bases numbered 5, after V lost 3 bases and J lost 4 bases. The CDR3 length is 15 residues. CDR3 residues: CASSFRGHSGNTIYF. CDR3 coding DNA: TGTGCCAGCAGTTTCAGGGGGCATAGCGGAAACACCATATATTTT.

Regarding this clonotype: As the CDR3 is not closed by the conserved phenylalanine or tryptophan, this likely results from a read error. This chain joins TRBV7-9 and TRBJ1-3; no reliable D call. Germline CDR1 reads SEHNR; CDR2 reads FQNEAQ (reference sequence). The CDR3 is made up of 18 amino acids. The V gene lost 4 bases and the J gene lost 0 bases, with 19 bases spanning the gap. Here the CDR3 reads CASSYYPWTGDSGNTIYL. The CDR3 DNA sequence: TGTGCCAGCAGCTATTATCCCTGGACTGGTGACTCTGGAAACACCATATATCTT.

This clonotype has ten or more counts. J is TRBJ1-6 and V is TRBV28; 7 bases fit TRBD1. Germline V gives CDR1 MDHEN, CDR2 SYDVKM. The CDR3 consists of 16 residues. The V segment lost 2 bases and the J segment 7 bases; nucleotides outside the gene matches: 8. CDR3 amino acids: CASSLLGGQSNSPLHF. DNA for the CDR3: TGTGCCAGCAGTTTACTCGGGGGACAGTCGAATTCACCCCTCCACTTT.

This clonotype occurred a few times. The CDR3 DNA follows: TGTGCCAGCAGCGAGAGCCCAGGCTACGAGCAGTACTTC. The encoded protein is CASSESPGYEQYF. V is TRBV11-2 and J is TRBJ2-7; D is uncertain. Germline CDR1 reads SGHAT; CDR2 reads FQNNGV. This CDR3 comprises 13 residues. Trimming removed 5 bases from V and 3 bases from J, with 11 bases in between.

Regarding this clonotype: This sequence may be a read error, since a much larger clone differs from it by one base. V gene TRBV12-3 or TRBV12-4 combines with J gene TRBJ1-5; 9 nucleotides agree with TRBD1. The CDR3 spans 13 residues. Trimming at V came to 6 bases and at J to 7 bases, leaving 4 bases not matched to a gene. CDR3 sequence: CASSLQGAQPQHF. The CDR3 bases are TGTGCCAGCAGCCTACAGGGGGCACAGCCCCAGCATTTT.

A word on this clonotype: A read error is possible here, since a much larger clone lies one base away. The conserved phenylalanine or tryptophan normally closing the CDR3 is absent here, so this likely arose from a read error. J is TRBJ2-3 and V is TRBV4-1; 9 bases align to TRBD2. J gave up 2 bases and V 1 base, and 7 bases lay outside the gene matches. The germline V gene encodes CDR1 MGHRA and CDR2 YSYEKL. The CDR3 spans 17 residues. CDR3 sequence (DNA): TGCGCCAGCAGCCAAGTCTTCGGCGGGGGGGCCACAGATACGCAGTATGTT. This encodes CASSQVFGGGATDTQYV.

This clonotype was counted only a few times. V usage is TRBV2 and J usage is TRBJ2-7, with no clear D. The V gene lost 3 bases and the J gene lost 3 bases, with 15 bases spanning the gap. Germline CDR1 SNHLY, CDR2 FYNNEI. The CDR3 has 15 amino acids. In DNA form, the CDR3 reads TGTGCCAGCAGTGAGATCCCCGGACGAAACTACGAGCAGTACTTC. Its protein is CASSEIPGRNYEQYF.

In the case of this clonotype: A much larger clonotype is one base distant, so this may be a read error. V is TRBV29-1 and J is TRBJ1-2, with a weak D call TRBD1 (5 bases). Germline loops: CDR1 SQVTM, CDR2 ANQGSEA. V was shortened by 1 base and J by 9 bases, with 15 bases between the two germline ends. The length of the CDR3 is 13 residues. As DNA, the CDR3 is TGCAGCGTTGAAGGTGGTGGGGCGGAGAGCTACACCTTC. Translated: CSVEGGGAESYTF. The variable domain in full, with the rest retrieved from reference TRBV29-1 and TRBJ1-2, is SAVISQKPSRDICQRGTSLTIQCQVDSQVTMMFWYRQQPGQSLTLIATANQGSEATYESGFVIDKFPISRPNLTFSTLTVSNMSPEDSSIYLCSVEGGGAESYTFGSGTRLTVV.

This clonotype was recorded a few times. As DNA, the CDR3 is TGCAGTGCTAGTCTGGGACAGGCCTACGAGCAGTACTTC. It encodes CSASLGQAYEQYF. This chain connects TRBV20-1 to TRBJ2-7; 8 positions agree with TRBD1. The CDR3 sequence is 13 residues long. V lost 3 bases and J lost 2; bases outside the gene matches: 3. CDR1 and CDR2 from the germline V gene are DFQATT and SNEGSKA (reference sequence).

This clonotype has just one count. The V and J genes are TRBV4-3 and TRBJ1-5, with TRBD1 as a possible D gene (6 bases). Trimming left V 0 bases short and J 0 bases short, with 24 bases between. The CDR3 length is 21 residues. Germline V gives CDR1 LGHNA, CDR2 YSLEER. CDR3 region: CASSQDKTLDRSKYSNQPQHF. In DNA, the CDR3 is TGCGCCAGCAGCCAAGACAAAACCTTGGACAGATCCAAATATAGCAATCAGCCCCAGCATTTT.

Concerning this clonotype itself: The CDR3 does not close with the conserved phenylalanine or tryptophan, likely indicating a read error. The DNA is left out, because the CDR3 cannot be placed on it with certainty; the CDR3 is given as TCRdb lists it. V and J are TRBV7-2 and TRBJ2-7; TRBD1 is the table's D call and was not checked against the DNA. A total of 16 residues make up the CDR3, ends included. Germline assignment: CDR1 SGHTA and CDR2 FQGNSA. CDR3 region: CASSRPQDRISYEQYL.